Here is one T cell receptor (beta chain) with its context. The data were produced by immunoSEQ multiplex PCR, yet TCRdb's version contains in-frame clones alone and is incomplete. The sample shows about 270,000 clones, 75% to 90% of them seen only once. CDR1 MNHEY and CDR2 SMNVEV come from the germline V gene (reference sequence). Trimming cost V 2 bases and J 6 bases; bases outside gene matches: 4. The CDR3 has 13 amino acids. This entry comes from a study of blood T cell repertoires in COVID-19. Study-wide background: Nucleic acid was either cDNA or gDNA, and it came from T cells, B-cell-depleted T cells, or PBMCs.

Assignments of participants to cohorts depended upon their own reported clinical history. Sample: PBMCs or T cells enriched from blood (not recorded which). The chain uses TRBV27 and TRBJ2-7, with TRBD2 identical over 7 bases. The sequence was collected from a woman younger than 45 with acute COVID-19. The CDR3 loop is CASSLIWTSEQYF. DNA of the CDR3: TGTGCCAGCAGTTTAATATGGACTAGCGAGCAGTACTTC.